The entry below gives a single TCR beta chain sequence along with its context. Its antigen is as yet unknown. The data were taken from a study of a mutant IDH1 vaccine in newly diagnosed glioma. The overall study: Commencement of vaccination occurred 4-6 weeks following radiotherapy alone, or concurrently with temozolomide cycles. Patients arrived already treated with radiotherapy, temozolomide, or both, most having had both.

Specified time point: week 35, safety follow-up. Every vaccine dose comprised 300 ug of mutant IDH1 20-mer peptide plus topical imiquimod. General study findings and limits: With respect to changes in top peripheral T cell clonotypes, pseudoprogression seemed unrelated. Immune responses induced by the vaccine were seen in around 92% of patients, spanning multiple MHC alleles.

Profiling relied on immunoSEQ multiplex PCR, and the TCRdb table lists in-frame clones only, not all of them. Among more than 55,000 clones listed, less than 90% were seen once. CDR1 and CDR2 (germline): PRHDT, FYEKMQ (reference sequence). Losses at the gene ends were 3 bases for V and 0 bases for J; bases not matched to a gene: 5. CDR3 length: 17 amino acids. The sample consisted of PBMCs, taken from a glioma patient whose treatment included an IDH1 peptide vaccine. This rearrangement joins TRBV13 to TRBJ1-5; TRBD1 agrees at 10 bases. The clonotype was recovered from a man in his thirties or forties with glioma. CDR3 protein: CASSFGQGGYSNQPQHF. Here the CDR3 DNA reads TGTGCCAGCAGCTTTGGACAGGGGGGTTATAGCAATCAGCCCCAGCATTTT. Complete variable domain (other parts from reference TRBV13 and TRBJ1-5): AAGVIQSPRHLIKEKRETATLKCYPIPRHDTVYWYQQGPGQDPQFLISFYEKMQSDKGSIPDRFSAQQFSDYHSELNMSSLELGDSALYFCASSFGQGGYSNQPQHFGDGTRLSIL.